The 30 T cell receptor beta chains below come from one sample, sequenced in a study of breast tumors, draining lymph nodes, adjacent tissues. TCRdb redid the calling of the multiplex PCR reads with MiXCR, one entry per CDR3 protein. In the table there are some 130,000 distinct CDR3 sequences, approximately 20% of which are singletons. The lymph nodes were axillary draining lymph nodes from breast cancer patients. The sequenced sample was axillary lymph node tissue. The receptors come from a female donor with breast cancer. Some clones in this sample may be carry-over from other donors' samples.

About this clonotype: This may stem from a read error, because a much larger clone lies one nucleotide away. The V call is TRBV6-6, the J call TRBJ2-2; a possible D gene is TRBD2 (5 bases). The germline V gene has CDR1 MNHNY and CDR2 SVGAGI (reference sequence). The length of the CDR3 is 11 residues. The CDR3 spells CASRENGEPFF. CDR3 nucleotides: TGTGCCAGCAGGGAGAATGGGGAGCCGTTTTTT.

The chain employs TRBV18 and TRBJ2-1, with 9 bases lining up with TRBD1. V was pared by 6 bases and J by 6 bases, with 9 bases of the junction left unmatched. Germline V gene data show CDR1 as KGHSH and CDR2 as LQKENI. This CDR3 region has 15 residues. The chain's CDR3 is CASSAGTGKLNEQFF. The CDR3 DNA reads TGTGCCAGCTCGGCCGGGACAGGGAAACTCAATGAGCAGTTCTTC.

There are many counts of this clonotype. The genes are TRBV27 and TRBJ2-2; tentative D call: TRBD2 (6 bases). This CDR3 region has 16 residues. The V and J ends lost 7 bases and 6 bases respectively, with 21 bases between them. The germline CDR1 and CDR2 sequences are MNHEY and SMNVEV (reference sequence). The CDR3 reads CASTSGTGFLSGELFF. As DNA, the CDR3 is TGTGCCAGCACCTCAGGGACTGGATTTCTATCCGGGGAGCTGTTTTTT.

This rearrangement joins TRBV30 to TRBJ1-5, with D unresolved. V was pared by 1 base and J by 9 bases, with 13 bases between. The CDR3 contains 13 residues. Germline CDR1 is GTSNPN and CDR2 is SVGIG (reference sequence). The CDR3 is CAWSEVGSRPQHF. The CDR3 DNA follows: TGTGCCTGGAGTGAGGTAGGATCGAGGCCCCAGCATTTT.

The chain links TRBV10-1 to TRBJ1-5, with a possible D match to TRBD1 (5 bases). From germline, CDR1 is WNHNN and CDR2 SYGVQD (reference sequence). Between the trimmed V and J ends, which lost 6 bases and 0 bases, there was a span of 9 bases. CDR3 length: 14 residues. The CDR3 reads CASRSGVSNQPQHF. The CDR3 DNA reads TGCGCCAGCAGATCGGGGGTTAGCAATCAGCCCCAGCATTTT.

The rearrangement joins TRBV7-2 to TRBJ2-3; perhaps TRBD2 as D (6 bases). Trimming took off 6 bases at V and 4 bases at J, with 14 bases between the two ends. Germline assignment: CDR1 SGHTA and CDR2 FQGNSA. This CDR3 is 14 amino acids long. CDR3: CASSPTRAADTQYF. The CDR3 nucleotides are TGTGCCAGCAGTCCGACTAGGGCCGCAGATACGCAGTATTTT.

A word on this clonotype: This could be a read error, since a much larger clone is one nucleotide away. J is TRBJ2-3 and V is TRBV11-3, with D perhaps TRBD1 (5 bases). The CDR3 length is 13 residues. Germline V CDR1 and CDR2: SGHNT, YENEEA. For the CDR3, the DNA is TGTGCCAGCAGCTTAAGATCCACAGGTACGCAGTATTTT. It specifies CASSLRSTGTQYF.

The rearrangement joins TRBV4-1 to TRBJ2-7; a possible D gene is TRBD1 (5 bases). Trimming stripped 4 bases from V and 0 bases from J, with 16 bases between. Per germline, CDR1 MGHRA and CDR2 YSYEKL. CDR3 length equals 16 residues. CDR3 coding DNA: TGCGCCAGCAGCCCCCATGGGGCCCCAAGCTCCTACGAGCAGTACTTC. Its protein product is CASSPHGAPSSYEQYF.

The chain carries TRBV4-2 and TRBJ1-3; D gene unclear. Trimming left V 0 bases short and J 0 bases short, with 9 bases between. Germline values: CDR1 LGHNA, CDR2 YNFKEQ. The CDR3 contains 16 residues. The CDR3 nucleotides are TGTGCCAGCAGCCAAGATCAGCTATACTCTGGAAACACCATATATTTT. This translates into CASSQDQLYSGNTIYF.

The V call is TRBV6-2 or TRBV6-3, the J call TRBJ2-5; D is uncertain. Germline-derived CDR1 and CDR2 are MNHEY and SVGEGT. The CDR3 covers 15 residues. The V and J ends lost 0 bases and 4 bases respectively, with 12 bases between them. The CDR3 is CASSYSNRELETQYF. The CDR3 nucleotides are TGTGCCAGCAGTTACTCGAATCGAGAGTTAGAGACCCAGTACTTC.

This chain joins TRBV7-3 and TRBJ1-1; D remains ambiguous. The CDR3 extends over 13 amino acids. Germline assignment: CDR1 SGHTA and CDR2 FQGTGA. The germline V and J ends were trimmed by 2 bases and 1 base, with 5 bases remaining between them. The CDR3 sequence is CASSLRENTEAFF. CDR3 coding DNA: TGTGCCAGCAGCTTACGGGAGAACACTGAAGCTTTCTTT.

The sample holds many counts of this clonotype. The chain links TRBV29-1 to TRBJ2-2; D is ambiguous. The germline CDR1 and CDR2 sequences are SQVTM and ANQGSEA. This CDR3 is built from 12 residues. The V gene lost 4 bases and the J gene lost 5 bases, with 8 bases spanning the gap. CDR3 sequence: CSVVGPTGELFF. In DNA, the CDR3 is TGCAGCGTTGTTGGCCCAACCGGGGAGCTGTTTTTT.

This clonotype was counted many times. V and J are TRBV6-2 or TRBV6-3 and TRBJ2-7; 8 bases map to TRBD1. Germline V gives CDR1 MNHEY, CDR2 SVGEGT. V dropped 4 bases and J dropped 3; count of bases not matched to a gene: 8. The CDR3 spans 15 residues. The CDR3 reads CASSLEDREGYEQYF. Written as DNA, the CDR3 is TGTGCCAGCAGTTTGGAGGACAGGGAAGGCTACGAGCAGTACTTC.

This clonotype was observed many times. The chain is built from TRBV7-9 and TRBJ2-7, with TRBD1 as a possible D gene (5 bases). Germline CDR1 SEHNR, CDR2 FQNEAQ (reference sequence). Trimming took 6 bases from V and 3 from J, leaving 15 bases between them. The CDR3 is made up of 14 amino acids. The CDR3 DNA reads TGTGCCAGCAGTAGGACCCAGGGTCGCTACGAGCAGTACTTC. Protein product: CASSRTQGRYEQYF.

This clonotype appeared many times. The chain links TRBV13 to TRBJ2-1, with D possibly called TRBD1 or TRBD2 (5 bases each). The CDR3 has 15 residues. The V end lost 7 bases, the J end lost 5 bases, and 18 bases lay between the germline ends. CDR1 is PRHDT and CDR2 is FYEKMQ in the germline V gene (reference sequence). The CDR3 DNA is TGTGCCAGCACCCCTCGGGGCCTTAGGAACAATGAGCAGTTCTTC. It is translated as CASTPRGLRNNEQFF.

V usage is TRBV12-3 or TRBV12-4 and J usage is TRBJ2-4, with 7 bases fitting TRBD1. V gave up 6 bases and J gave up 5 bases; unmatched junction bases: 4. CDR3 length: 13 residues. CDR3 region: CASSRGQENIQYF. For the CDR3, the DNA is TGTGCCAGCAGCCGCGGACAGGAAAACATTCAGTACTTC.

This clonotype came up many times. V gene TRBV4-1 combines with J gene TRBJ1-3, with TRBD1 as a possible D gene (5 bases). Germline lookup yields CDR1 MGHRA and CDR2 YSYEKL. The CDR3 has 17 amino acids. Trimming cost V 1 base and J 4 bases, with 17 bases left between them. The DNA of the CDR3 is TGCGCCAGCAGCCAAGCCTCCCTCTGGGGGAAGGGAAACACCATATATTTT. Its protein is CASSQASLWGKGNTIYF.

This clonotype was seen ten or more times. The rearrangement joins TRBV20-1 to TRBJ2-5; 10 bases agree with TRBD2. Germline CDR1 and CDR2: DFQATT and SNEGSKA (reference sequence). The CDR3 is 16 residues long. With V trimmed by 5 bases and J by 2 bases, 11 bases remained unmatched. This CDR3 reads CSAPGLATGLQETQYF. Written as DNA, the CDR3 is TGCAGTGCTCCGGGACTAGCGACAGGTCTTCAAGAGACCCAGTACTTC.

In its sample, this clonotype was seen a few times. A read error may produce the germline difference seen at one junction end. The CDR3 loop is CTSSPNSYEQYF. The CDR3 DNA sequence: TGCACCAGCAGCCCGAACAGTTACGAGCAGTACTTC. The V call is TRBV5-1, the J call TRBJ2-7; no clear D. This CDR3 comprises 12 residues. Germline V gene sequence: CDR1 SGHRS, CDR2 YFSETQ.

In this sample, this clonotype turned up many times. V usage is TRBV2 and J usage is TRBJ2-1; 7 nucleotides align to TRBD2. The germline gives CDR1 SNHLY, CDR2 FYNNEI. The CDR3 has 15 amino acids. Germline trimming cut 4 bases from V and 9 bases from J; bases unmatched to any gene: 12. DNA for the CDR3: TGTGCCAGCAGTGGATCTAGTGGGAGGGCCGGTGAGCAGTTCTTC. Protein product: CASSGSSGRAGEQFF.

Comments on this clonotype: At one end the junction does not follow the germline gene, possibly because of a read error. The V call is TRBV4-2, the J call TRBJ2-7; 13 bases are a match to TRBD2. This CDR3 is 15 amino acids long. Germline CDR1 LGHNA, CDR2 YNFKEQ. CDR3 protein: CASSQPGLAGTRTVF. For the CDR3, the DNA is TGTGCCAGCAGCCAACCGGGACTAGCGGGAACCCGGACAGTCTTC.

This clonotype has ten or more counts. The chain is built from TRBV5-4 and TRBJ1-4; tentative D call: TRBD1 (5 bases). There are 16 residues in the CDR3. Trimming took 1 base from V and 3 from J, leaving 13 bases between them. The V gene's germline CDR1 is SGHNT and CDR2 YYREEE (reference sequence). In nucleotides, the CDR3 is TGTGCCAGCAGCTTGATCGGCGGGGCTGCTAATGAAAAACTGTTTTTT. It is translated as CASSLIGGAANEKLFF.

This clonotype was detected many times. The rearrangement links TRBV20-1 to TRBJ2-1; 10 bases agree with TRBD2. In germline, CDR1 is DFQATT, CDR2 SNEGSKA (reference sequence). Losses at the gene ends were 2 bases for V and 3 bases for J; bases not matched to a gene: 7. The CDR3 covers 16 residues. CDR3 sequence: CSARRLAGDNYNEQFF. For the CDR3, the DNA is TGCAGTGCTAGACGTCTAGCGGGAGATAACTACAATGAGCAGTTCTTC.

This clonotype occurred many times. This rearrangement joins TRBV2 to TRBJ1-6; unclear D gene. The CDR3 has 12 residues. Trimming cost V 10 bases and J 7 bases, with 11 bases left between them. Germline V gene data show CDR1 as SNHLY and CDR2 as FYNNEI. The CDR3 loop reads CATTADNSPLHF. In DNA, the CDR3 is TGTGCCACCACCGCCGACAATTCACCCCTCCACTTT.

This clonotype was seen many times. This rearrangement joins TRBV20-1 to TRBJ2-5; no firm D call. Germline V CDR1 and CDR2: DFQATT, SNEGSKA (reference sequence). V was trimmed by 5 bases and J by 3 bases, leaving 10 bases between them. The CDR3 length is 12 residues. In DNA form, the CDR3 reads TGCAGTGCTTTGGAAAACAAAGAGACCCAGTACTTC. It codes for CSALENKETQYF.

In the case of this clonotype: A much more abundant neighbour one base away suggests this may be a read error. The rearrangement joins TRBV6-5 to TRBJ2-7; the D gene is possibly TRBD2 (6 bases). Germline V gene lookup returns CDR1 MNHEY and CDR2 SVGAGI. V was pared by 5 bases and J by 7 bases, with 18 bases between. CDR3 length equals 14 residues. The CDR3 region has the DNA TGTGCCAGCAGTAACGGAGGGTCCTACAATGAGCAGTACTTC. It specifies CASSNGGSYNEQYF.

This clonotype appeared many times. This chain connects TRBV7-9 to TRBJ1-6; D unclear. V dropped 5 bases and J dropped 4 bases, with 9 bases sitting between them. Germline V gene lookup returns CDR1 SEHNR and CDR2 FQNEAQ (reference sequence). This CDR3 spans 14 amino acids. CDR3 protein: CASSADGYNSPLHF. The CDR3 DNA is TGTGCCAGCAGCGCCGACGGATATAATTCACCCCTCCACTTT.

There are many counts of this clonotype. This chain links TRBV7-9 with TRBJ1-4; TRBD1 might be the D (5 bases). Germline V lookup: CDR1 SEHNR, CDR2 FQNEAQ (reference sequence). The CDR3 has 15 residues. Trimming pared 3 bases from V and 11 bases from J, leaving 19 bases between. CDR3 in DNA: TGTGCCAGCAGCTTGCAGAGTTTATTGGGGGGGAAACTGTTTTTT. Translation: CASSLQSLLGGKLFF.

This clonotype was counted ten times or more. The J gene is TRBJ2-7, the V gene TRBV12-3 or TRBV12-4; D tentatively reads TRBD1 or TRBD2 (7 bases each). V lost 6 bases and J 6 bases, leaving 18 bases between the germline ends. This CDR3 contains 14 residues. CDR3: CASSAIQGGREQYF. Here the CDR3 DNA reads TGTGCCAGCAGCGCCATCCAGGGGGGGCGCGAGCAGTACTTC.

The chain recombines TRBV6-1 with TRBJ1-3, with D perhaps matching TRBD1 (6 bases). The CDR3 is 16 residues long. Looked up from germline, CDR1 is MNHNS and CDR2 is SASEGT. V shed 3 bases and J shed 8 bases, with 20 bases lying between them. CDR3: CASSDMNRDHRDTIYF. CDR3 DNA: TGTGCCAGCAGTGATATGAACAGGGATCATCGGGACACCATATATTTT.